This T cell receptor (beta chain) originates from a study of CD8+ T cells in alopecia areata. Study-level background: Tofacitinib was taken orally by treated patients, and the dose was 5 to 10 mg twice daily. General study points: On tofacitinib, scalp clonality and expanded CD8+ clones among top 100 fell significantly.

Treatment defined: oral pan-JAK inhibitor, 5-10 mg twice daily. Isolation of CD4+ and CD8+ T cells from PBMCs was achieved by sorting. Extracted RNA was reverse transcribed, and the resulting cDNA served as sequencing template. Data came from immunoSEQ multiplex PCR; TCRdb stores just in-frame clones and leaves some out. Here the sample spans approximately 180,000 clones, under 80% being singletons. This clone was seen a few times. Antigen specificity is unknown. From germline, CDR1 is MNHEY and CDR2 SMNVEV (reference sequence). The V end was cut by 5 bases, the J end by 1 base, with 2 bases between. The CDR3 is 11 amino acids.

The J gene is TRBJ1-2, the V gene TRBV27; unclear D gene. Sequencing used CD4+ T cells sorted from blood, obtained around week 49, from a patient treated with tofacitinib. The receptor comes from a human donor with alopecia areata. The CDR3 coding sequence is TGTGCCAGCAGTGATAACTATGGCTACACCTTC. Encoded protein: CASSDNYGYTF.